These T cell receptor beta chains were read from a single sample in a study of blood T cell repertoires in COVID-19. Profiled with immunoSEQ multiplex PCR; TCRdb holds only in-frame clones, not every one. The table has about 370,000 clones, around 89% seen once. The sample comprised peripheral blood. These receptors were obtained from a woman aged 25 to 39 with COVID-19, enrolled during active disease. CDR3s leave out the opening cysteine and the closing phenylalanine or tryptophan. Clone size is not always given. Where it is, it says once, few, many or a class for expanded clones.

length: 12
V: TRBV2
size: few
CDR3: ASRRTPSTDTQY

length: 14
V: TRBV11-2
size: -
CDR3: ASSPQTSASKETQY

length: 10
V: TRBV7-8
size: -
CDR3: ASSQAQGRTF

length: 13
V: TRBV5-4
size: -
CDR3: ASTPGTSGVHEQF

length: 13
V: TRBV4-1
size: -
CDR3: ASSQDQGGDYEQY

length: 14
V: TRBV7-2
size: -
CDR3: ASSLRTLSNTGELF

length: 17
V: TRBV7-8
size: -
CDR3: ASSLAPIRAGGFRQPQH

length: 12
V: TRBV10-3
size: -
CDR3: AISGGGVEEKLF

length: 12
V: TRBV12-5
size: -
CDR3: ASGYTGTGAGYT

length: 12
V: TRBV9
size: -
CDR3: ASSVGQGNSPLH

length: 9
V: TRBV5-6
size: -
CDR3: ASSLYYEQY

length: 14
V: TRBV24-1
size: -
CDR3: ATSDLHNRNSYEQY

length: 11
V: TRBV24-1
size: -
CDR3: ATSDSRENTIY

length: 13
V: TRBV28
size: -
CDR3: ASSPWEGGYNEQF

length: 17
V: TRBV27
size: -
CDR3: ASSLSREDRPYSGNTIY

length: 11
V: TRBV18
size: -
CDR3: ASSPSGRDTQY

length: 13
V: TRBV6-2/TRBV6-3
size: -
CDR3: ASSQTGTGALEQY

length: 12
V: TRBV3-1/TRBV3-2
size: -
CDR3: ASSHAGGPDTQY